This T cell receptor (beta chain) was identified in a study of lymphopenia after photon versus proton radiotherapy. Sequencing was performed with immunoSEQ multiplex PCR; in TCRdb, only in-frame clones are kept and a portion is missing. The sample includes approximately 160,000 clones, 70% to 90% of them seen just once. With regard to this clone: What it binds is not known.

Germline V gene data show CDR1 as LNHDA and CDR2 as SQIVND (reference sequence). The CDR3 spans 15 residues. Trimming took 6 bases from V and 4 from J; bases not matched to a gene: 10. General study findings and limits: After the lymphocyte nadir, photon-treated repertoires showed oligoclonal expansion, especially of CD8+ Temra cells. Authors raise, but do not show, better survival with proton therapy. Relative stability marked proton patients; photon patients lost diversity and naive cells.

The sample was peripheral blood, taken from a patient treated with photon-based radiotherapy. The origin of this receptor is a man aged 50 or older with gastric cancer. The rearrangement links TRBV19 to TRBJ2-7; 9 nucleotides align to TRBD1. CDR3 coding DNA: TGTGCCAGTAGCCTACGTGGGACAGGGCCTTACGAGCAGTACTTC. Translation: CASSLRGTGPYEQYF.